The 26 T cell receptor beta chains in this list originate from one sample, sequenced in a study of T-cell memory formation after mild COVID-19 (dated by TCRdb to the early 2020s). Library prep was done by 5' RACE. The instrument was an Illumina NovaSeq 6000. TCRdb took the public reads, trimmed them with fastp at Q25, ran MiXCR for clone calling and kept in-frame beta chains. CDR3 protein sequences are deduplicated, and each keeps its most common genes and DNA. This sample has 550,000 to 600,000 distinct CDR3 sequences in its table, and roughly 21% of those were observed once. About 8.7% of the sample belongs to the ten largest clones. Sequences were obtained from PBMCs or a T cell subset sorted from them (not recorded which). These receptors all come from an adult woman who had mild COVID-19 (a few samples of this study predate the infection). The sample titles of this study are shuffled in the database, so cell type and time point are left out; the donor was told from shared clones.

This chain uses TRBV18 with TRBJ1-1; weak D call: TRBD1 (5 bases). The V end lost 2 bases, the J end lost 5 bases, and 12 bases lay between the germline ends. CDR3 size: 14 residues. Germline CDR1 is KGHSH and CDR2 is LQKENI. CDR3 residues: CASSPWGTGTEAFF. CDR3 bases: TGTGCCAGCTCACCATGGGGCACGGGTACTGAAGCTTTCTTT.

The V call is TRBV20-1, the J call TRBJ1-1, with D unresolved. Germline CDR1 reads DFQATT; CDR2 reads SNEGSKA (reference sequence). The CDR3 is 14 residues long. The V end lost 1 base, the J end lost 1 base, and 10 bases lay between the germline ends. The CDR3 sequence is CSARGPGWNTEAFF. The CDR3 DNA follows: TGCAGTGCTAGAGGGCCAGGATGGAACACTGAAGCTTTCTTT.

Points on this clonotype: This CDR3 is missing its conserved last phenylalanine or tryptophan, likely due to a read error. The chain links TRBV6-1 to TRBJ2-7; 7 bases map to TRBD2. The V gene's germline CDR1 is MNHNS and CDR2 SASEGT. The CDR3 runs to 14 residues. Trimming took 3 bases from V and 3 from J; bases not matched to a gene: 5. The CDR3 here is CASSENRGDYEQYS. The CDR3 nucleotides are TGTGCCAGCAGTGAGAACCGGGGGGACTACGAGCAGTACTCC.

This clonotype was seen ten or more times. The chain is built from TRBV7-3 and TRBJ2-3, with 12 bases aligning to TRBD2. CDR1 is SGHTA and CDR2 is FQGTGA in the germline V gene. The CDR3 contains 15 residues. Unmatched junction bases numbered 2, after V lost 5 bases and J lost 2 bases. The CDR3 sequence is CASSRLAGDTDTQYF. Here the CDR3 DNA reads TGTGCCAGCAGCCGACTAGCGGGAGACACAGATACGCAGTATTTT.

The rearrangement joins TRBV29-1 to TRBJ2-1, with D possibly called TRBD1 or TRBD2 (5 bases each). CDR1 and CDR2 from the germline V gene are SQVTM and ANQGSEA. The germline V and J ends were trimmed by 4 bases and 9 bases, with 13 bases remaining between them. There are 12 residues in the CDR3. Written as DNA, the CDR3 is TGCAGCGTTGGTGCAGGGACGGGTGAGCAGTTCTTC. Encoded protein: CSVGAGTGEQFF.

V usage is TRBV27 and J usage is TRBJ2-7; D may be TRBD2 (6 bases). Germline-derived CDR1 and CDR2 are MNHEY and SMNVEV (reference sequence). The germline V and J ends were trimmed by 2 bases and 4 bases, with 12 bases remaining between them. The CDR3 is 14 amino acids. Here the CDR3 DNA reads TGTGCCAGCAGTTTAAGTGGCGGGGTGTACGAGCAGTACTTC. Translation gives CASSLSGGVYEQYF.

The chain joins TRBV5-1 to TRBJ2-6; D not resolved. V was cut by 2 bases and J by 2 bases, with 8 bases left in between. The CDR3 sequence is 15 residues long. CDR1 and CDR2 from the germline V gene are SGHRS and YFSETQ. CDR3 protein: CASSLHSPGANVLTF. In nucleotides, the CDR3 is TGCGCCAGCAGCTTACATTCCCCTGGGGCCAACGTCCTGACTTTC.

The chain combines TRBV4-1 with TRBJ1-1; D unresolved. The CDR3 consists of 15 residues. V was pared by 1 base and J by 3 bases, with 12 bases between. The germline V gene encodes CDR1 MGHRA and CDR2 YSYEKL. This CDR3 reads CASSQVVHGDTEAFF. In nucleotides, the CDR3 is TGCGCCAGCAGCCAAGTGGTTCATGGGGACACTGAAGCTTTCTTT.

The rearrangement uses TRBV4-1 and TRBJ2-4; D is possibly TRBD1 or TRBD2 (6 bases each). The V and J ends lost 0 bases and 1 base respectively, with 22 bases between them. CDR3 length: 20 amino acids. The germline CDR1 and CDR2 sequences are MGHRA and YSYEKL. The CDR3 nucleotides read TGCGCCAGCAGCCAAGAAAGGGGGAGGACGCTTTTGAGGGCCAAAAACATTCAGTACTTC. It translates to CASSQERGRTLLRAKNIQYF.

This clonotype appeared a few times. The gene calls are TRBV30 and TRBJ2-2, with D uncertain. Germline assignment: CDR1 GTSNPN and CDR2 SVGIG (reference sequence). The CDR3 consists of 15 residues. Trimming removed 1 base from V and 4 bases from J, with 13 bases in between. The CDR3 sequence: CAWSAPYTSTGELFF. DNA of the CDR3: TGTGCCTGGAGTGCACCCTACACGAGCACCGGGGAGCTGTTTTTT.

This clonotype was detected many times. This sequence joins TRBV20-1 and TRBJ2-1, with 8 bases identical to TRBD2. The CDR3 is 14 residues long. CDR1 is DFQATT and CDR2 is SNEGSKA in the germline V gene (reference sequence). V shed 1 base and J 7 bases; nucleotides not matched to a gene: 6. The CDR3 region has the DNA TGCAGTGCTAGAGCGGGGGGGCACGGTAATGAGCAGTTCTTC. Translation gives CSARAGGHGNEQFF.

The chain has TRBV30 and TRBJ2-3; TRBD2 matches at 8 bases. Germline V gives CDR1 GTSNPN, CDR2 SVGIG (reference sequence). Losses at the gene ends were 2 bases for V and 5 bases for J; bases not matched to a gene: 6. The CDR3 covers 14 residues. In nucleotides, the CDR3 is TGTGCCTGGAGTTCCGGGGGGGGAGGAGATACGCAGTATTTT. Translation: CAWSSGGGGDTQYF.

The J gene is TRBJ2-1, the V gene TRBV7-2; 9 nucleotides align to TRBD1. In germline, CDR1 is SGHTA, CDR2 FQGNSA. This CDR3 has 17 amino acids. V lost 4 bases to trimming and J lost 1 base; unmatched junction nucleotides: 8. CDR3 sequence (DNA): TGTGCCAGCAGCTCTCGAGGACAGGGGACGTCCTACAATGAGCAGTTCTTC. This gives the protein CASSSRGQGTSYNEQFF.

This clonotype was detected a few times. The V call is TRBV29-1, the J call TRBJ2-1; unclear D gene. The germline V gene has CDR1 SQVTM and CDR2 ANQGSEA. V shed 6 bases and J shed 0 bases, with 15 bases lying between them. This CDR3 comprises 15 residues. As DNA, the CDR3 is TGCAGCGTCCCCGGTCGTATAAGCTCCTACAATGAGCAGTTCTTC. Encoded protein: CSVPGRISSYNEQFF.

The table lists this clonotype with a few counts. The CDR3 DNA reads as TGTGCCAGGGGGAGGGGGGCTGTAACAGATACGCAGTATTTT. Translating it yields CARGRGAVTDTQYF. V is TRBV6-1 and J is TRBJ2-3, with D maybe TRBD2 (7 bases). Trimming cost V 9 bases and J 3 bases, with 16 bases left between them. CDR1 MNHNS and CDR2 SASEGT come from the germline V gene. CDR3 size: 14 residues.

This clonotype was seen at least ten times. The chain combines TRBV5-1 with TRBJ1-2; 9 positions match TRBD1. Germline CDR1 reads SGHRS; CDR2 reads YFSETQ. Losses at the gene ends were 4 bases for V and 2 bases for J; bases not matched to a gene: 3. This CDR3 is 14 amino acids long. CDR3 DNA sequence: TGCGCCAGCAGCGTAGGGACAGGGAACTATGGCTACACCTTC. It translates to CASSVGTGNYGYTF.

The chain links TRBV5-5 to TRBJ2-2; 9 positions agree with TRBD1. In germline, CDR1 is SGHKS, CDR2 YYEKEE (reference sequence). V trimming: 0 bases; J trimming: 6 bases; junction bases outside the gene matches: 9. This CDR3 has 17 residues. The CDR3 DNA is TGTGCCAGCAGCTTGGGGTACACTAGGACAGGGGCCGGGGAGCTGTTTTTT. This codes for CASSLGYTRTGAGELFF. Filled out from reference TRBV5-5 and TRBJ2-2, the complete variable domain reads DAGVTQSPTHLIKTRGQQVTLRCSPISGHKSVSWYQQVLGQGPQFIFQYYEKEERGRGNFPDRFSARQFPNYSSELNVNALLLGDSALYLCASSLGYTRTGAGELFFGEGSRLTVL.

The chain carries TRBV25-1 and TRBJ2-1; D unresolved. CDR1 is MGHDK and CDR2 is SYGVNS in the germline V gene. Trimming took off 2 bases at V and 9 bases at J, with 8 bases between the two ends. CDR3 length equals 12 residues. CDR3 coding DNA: TGTGCCAGCAGTGAAGCTATAGGTGAGCAGTTCTTC. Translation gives CASSEAIGEQFF.

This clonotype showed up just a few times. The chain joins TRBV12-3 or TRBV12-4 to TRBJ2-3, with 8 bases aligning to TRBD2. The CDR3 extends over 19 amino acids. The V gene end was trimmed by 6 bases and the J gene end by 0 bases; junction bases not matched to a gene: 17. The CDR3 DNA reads TGTGCCAGCAGCACCCCGGGGAACCCATCTAGCGGGAGCACAGATACGCAGTATTTT. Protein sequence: CASSTPGNPSSGSTDTQYF.

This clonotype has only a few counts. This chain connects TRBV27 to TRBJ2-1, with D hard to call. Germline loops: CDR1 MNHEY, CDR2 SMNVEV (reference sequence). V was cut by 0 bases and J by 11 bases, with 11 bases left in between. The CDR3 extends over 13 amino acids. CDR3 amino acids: CASSLSSYVQQFF. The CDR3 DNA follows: TGTGCCAGCAGTTTATCGTCATACGTTCAGCAGTTCTTC.

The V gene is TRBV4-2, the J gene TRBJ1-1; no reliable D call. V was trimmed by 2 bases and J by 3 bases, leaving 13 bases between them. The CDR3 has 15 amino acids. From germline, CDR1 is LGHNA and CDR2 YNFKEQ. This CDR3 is CASSQIDMKDTEAFF. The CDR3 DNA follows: TGTGCCAGCAGCCAAATAGACATGAAAGACACTGAAGCTTTCTTT.

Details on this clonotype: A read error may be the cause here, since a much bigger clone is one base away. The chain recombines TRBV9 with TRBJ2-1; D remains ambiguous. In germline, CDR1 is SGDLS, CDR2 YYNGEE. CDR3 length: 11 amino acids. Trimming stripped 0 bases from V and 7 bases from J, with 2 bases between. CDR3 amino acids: CASSVENEQFF. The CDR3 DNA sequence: TGTGCCAGCAGCGTAGAGAATGAGCAGTTCTTC.

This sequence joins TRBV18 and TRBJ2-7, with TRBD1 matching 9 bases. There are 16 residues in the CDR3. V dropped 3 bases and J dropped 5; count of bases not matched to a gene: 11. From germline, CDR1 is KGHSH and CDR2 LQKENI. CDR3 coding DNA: TGTGCCAGCTCACCGTTTTCCCCGGGACAGGGAAACGAGCAGTACTTC. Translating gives CASSPFSPGQGNEQYF.

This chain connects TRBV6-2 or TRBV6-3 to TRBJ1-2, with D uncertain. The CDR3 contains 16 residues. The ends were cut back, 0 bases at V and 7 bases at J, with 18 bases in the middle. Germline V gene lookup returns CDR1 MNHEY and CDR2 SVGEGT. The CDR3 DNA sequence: TGTGCCAGCAGTTACTCCCGAAGGGAGTACCTCTCTGGCTACACCTTC. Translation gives CASSYSRREYLSGYTF.

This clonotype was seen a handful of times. The CDR3: CASSLPNRDRAGYTF. The CDR3 DNA follows: TGTGCCAGCAGCCTACCTAACCGGGACAGGGCTGGCTACACCTTC. The genes are TRBV7-9 and TRBJ1-2; 9 positions match TRBD1. The CDR3 covers 15 residues. CDR1 is SEHNR and CDR2 is FQNEAQ in the germline V gene (reference sequence). The trim removed 5 bases at V and 7 bases at J, leaving 11 bases unmatched.

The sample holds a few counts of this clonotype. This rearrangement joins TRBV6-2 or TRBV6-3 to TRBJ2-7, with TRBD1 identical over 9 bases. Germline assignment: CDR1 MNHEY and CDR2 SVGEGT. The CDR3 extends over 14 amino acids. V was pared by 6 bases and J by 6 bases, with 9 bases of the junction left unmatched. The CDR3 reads CASRGTGKSGEQYF. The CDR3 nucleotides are TGTGCCAGCAGAGGGACAGGGAAGTCGGGCGAGCAGTACTTC.